This TCR beta chain was retrieved from a study of CD8+CD57+ T cells in acquired aplastic anemia. Study at large: Mean yield of DNA from sorted CD4+ and CD8+ cells was 2.5 to 4 ug.

Genomic DNA, the template, was used for profiling of the TCR beta VDJ and CDR3. TCRdb redid the calling of the reads with MiXCR, one entry per CDR3 protein. This repertoire shows 220,000 or so distinct CDR3 sequences, approximately 65% found once; its top ten account for roughly 61%. This CDR3 contains 15 residues. V lost 2 bases and J lost 10, with 15 bases in between. Germline loops: CDR1 LNHNV, CDR2 YYDKDF (reference sequence). At least ten counts were recorded for this clonotype. The authors sequenced patients whose flow cytometry had shown CD8+CD57+ cell expansion. What was sequenced was sorted CD4+, CD8+, or CD8+CD57+ T cells (not recorded which) from PBMCs. The V gene is TRBV15, the J gene TRBJ1-6; maybe TRBD1 (6 bases). This TCR came from a human donor with aplastic anemia. CDR3 residues: CATSRNRELGSPLHF. The CDR3 nucleotides read TGTGCCACCAGCAGAAACAGGGAATTGGGATCACCCCTCCACTTT.